Listed below are T cell receptor beta chains from one sample, sequenced in a study of T cells in Graves' hyperthyroidism and ophthalmopathy. TCRdb used MiXCR to reprocess the multiplex PCR reads, holding one entry per CDR3 protein. The sample lists some 300,000 distinct CDR3 sequences, roughly 19% occurring once. What was sequenced was blood. These receptors came from a man aged 45-65 years with Graves' ophthalmopathy. Both conserved end residues are part of each CDR3. The D gene is left open where the match is weak. Size tells how often a clone was seen (once, few, many) or the class of an expanded clone, and some rows leave it out.

V	J	size	D	DNA	CDR3
TRBV19	TRBJ2-1	NA	NA	TGTGCCAGTAGTATAGAGGGGGTCACCTACAATGAGCAGTTCTTC	CASSIEGVTYNEQFF
TRBV10-3	TRBJ1-3	NA	NA	TGTGCCATCAGTGAGTCGGGATATGGAAACACCATATATTTT	CAISESGYGNTIYF
TRBV20-1	TRBJ2-7	many	TRBD1	TGCAGTGCTCCGACAGGGGGTCCTATCTACGAGCAGTACTTC	CSAPTGGPIYEQYF
TRBV5-1	TRBJ2-1	many	NA	TGCGCCAGCAGCTTTTCCGGCTATCTCAATGAGCAGTTCTTC	CASSFSGYLNEQFF
TRBV7-2	TRBJ2-5	many	TRBD2	TGTGCCAGCAGCCCCCGGAGGCGGGAGCGGTGGGAGACCCAGTACTTC	CASSPRRRERWETQYF
TRBV6-2/TRBV6-3	TRBJ2-4	NA	NA	TGTGCCAGCAGTTACACGGGGAGCCTCAAAAACATTCAGTACTTC	CASSYTGSLKNIQYF
TRBV7-2	TRBJ2-7	NA	TRBD1	TGTGCCAGCGGCCAGACAGGGGACGAGCAGTACTTC	CASGQTGDEQYF
TRBV11-1	TRBJ2-1	NA	NA	TGTGCCAGCAGCTTTCGCGCTAATCCCGGTTACAATGAGCAGTTCTTC	CASSFRANPGYNEQFF
TRBV7-2	TRBJ2-2	many	TRBD1	TGTGCCAGCACCGGGACAGTCACCGGGGAGCTGTTTTTT	CASTGTVTGELFF
TRBV11-2	TRBJ1-2	many	TRBD1	TGTGCCAGCAGCTTAGTTCTGGGACAGGATGGCTACACCTTC	CASSLVLGQDGYTF
TRBV6-5	TRBJ2-2	many	NA	TGTGCCAGCAGTTACCGAACAGCTGCCGGGGAGCTGTTTTTT	CASSYRTAAGELFF
TRBV29-1	TRBJ2-7	NA	NA	TGCAGCGTTGACGGGCAGGCGGAGCACGAGCAGTACTTC	CSVDGQAEHEQYF
TRBV29-1	TRBJ2-1	many	NA	TGCAGCGTTGACCCGGGCCTAACCTCCTACAATGAGCAGTTCTTC	CSVDPGLTSYNEQFF
TRBV28	TRBJ1-5	few	NA	TGTGCCAGCAGTTTCCTAGGTTTCACGGGCAATCAGCCCCAGCATTTT	CASSFLGFTGNQPQHF
TRBV12-3/TRBV12-4	TRBJ2-1	NA	NA	TGTGCCAGCAGTTCACGGAACTTAAATGAGCAGTTCTTC	CASSSRNLNEQFF
TRBV2	TRBJ1-1	many	TRBD1	TGTGCCAGCCTCCGCCCTAGACAGGGGGCTACTGAAGCTTTCTTT	CASLRPRQGATEAFF
TRBV28	TRBJ2-7	many	TRBD2	TGTGCCAGCAGTTTAGTGCTAGCGGGTTTCCACGAGCAGTACTTC	CASSLVLAGFHEQYF
TRBV10-3	TRBJ2-3	many	TRBD2	TGTGCCATCAGTGAAAAGGCGAGCGGGAGAGATCTAAGCACAGATACGCAGTATTTT	CAISEKASGRDLSTDTQYF
TRBV3-1	TRBJ2-7	many	TRBD1	TGTGCCAGCAGTGCCTGGGACAGTCACCACTCCTACGAGCAGTACTTC	CASSAWDSHHSYEQYF
TRBV27	TRBJ1-6	NA	TRBD1	TGTGCCAGCAGTCCTGGACAGGATCCACCCCTCCACTTT	CASSPGQDPPLHF
TRBV6-1	TRBJ2-1	many	TRBD2	TGTGCCAGTTTAGCGGGAGGGCCGGGGCGTGAGCAGTTCTTC	CASLAGGPGREQFF
TRBV28	TRBJ2-7	many	TRBD2	TGTGCCAGCAGTTTAGGACTAGCGGGAACCTACTCCTACGAGCAGTACTTC	CASSLGLAGTYSYEQYF
TRBV5-1	TRBJ2-3	many	NA	TGCGCCAGCAGTCCAACACGGGATACGCAGTATTTT	CASSPTRDTQYF
TRBV18	TRBJ2-2	few	TRBD2	TGTGCCAGCTCACCGGGACTAGCGGGATGGACCGGGGAGCTGTTTTTT	CASSPGLAGWTGELFF
TRBV10-3	TRBJ1-1	NA	NA	TGTGCCATCAGCGGAGGGGAAAACACTGAAGCTTTCTTT	CAISGGENTEAFF
TRBV6-6	TRBJ2-2	many	TRBD1	TGTGCCAGCAGTTACCTGGCCCGCAGGACAGGCTCCACCGGGGAGCTGTTTTTT	CASSYLARRTGSTGELFF
TRBV6-2/TRBV6-3	TRBJ2-3	NA	NA	TGTGCCAGCAGTACCCGGGCCACTGGGGAGTATTTT	CASSTRATGEYF
TRBV20-1	TRBJ2-7	NA	NA	TGCAGTGCTGGCTCGGTGGGCGAGCAGTACTTC	CSAGSVGEQYF
TRBV5-1	TRBJ2-1	many	NA	TGCGCCAGCAGCCCAGGGACCCCATCCAAGGATGAGCAGTTCTTC	CASSPGTPSKDEQFF
TRBV20-1	TRBJ2-1	many	NA	TGCAGTGCTAGAGACCTGGACAGATACAATGAGCAGTTCTTC	CSARDLDRYNEQFF
TRBV30	TRBJ1-1	many	NA	TGTGCCTGGAGTGTAGGCCAGGGCACTGAAGCTTTCTTT	CAWSVGQGTEAFF
TRBV5-1	TRBJ2-3	many	NA	TGCGCCAGCAGTCGGGACGGGGACCTTTTCACAGATACGCAGTATTTT	CASSRDGDLFTDTQYF
TRBV20-1	TRBJ2-1	many	TRBD2	TGCAGTGCTAGAGGGAGTTCGCGGGAGGGCCTAGGCGATGAGCAGTTCTTC	CSARGSSREGLGDEQFF
TRBV28	TRBJ2-6	few	NA	TGTGCCAGCATCAAAGGGGGCTCTGGGGCCAACGTCCTGACTTTC	CASIKGGSGANVLTF
TRBV5-1	TRBJ2-5	once	TRBD2	TGCGCCAGCAGCACAGGACTAGCGGGAGAGACCCAGTACTTC	CASSTGLAGETQYF
TRBV6-2/TRBV6-3	TRBJ1-2	few	TRBD1	TGTGCCAGCAGTTACTCGAGTTTGGGACAGGGGGATGGCTACACCTTC	CASSYSSLGQGDGYTF
TRBV4-1	TRBJ2-4	NA	TRBD2	TGCGCCAGCAGCCAAGCTCCGGCGGGAGGAAACATTCAGTACTTC	CASSQAPAGGNIQYF
TRBV5-1	TRBJ2-7	NA	NA	TGCGCCAGCAGCTTCTCTAGTACCTACGAGCAGTACTTC	CASSFSSTYEQYF
TRBV20-1	TRBJ2-1	many	TRBD2	TGCAGTGCTAGTCGACTAGCGGGAGACGAGCAGTTCTTC	CSASRLAGDEQFF
TRBV28	TRBJ2-3	many	NA	TGTGCCAGCATCCCAACGGGCAGCTGGGATACGCAGTATTTT	CASIPTGSWDTQYF
TRBV7-8	TRBJ2-7	few	NA	TGTGCCAGCAGCTTCCGGGACGGAGCTGGGGAGCAGTACTTC	CASSFRDGAGEQYF
TRBV5-1	TRBJ2-1	many	NA	TGCGCCAGCAGGTCAGGGGGGAGCTCCTACAATGAGCAGTTCTTC	CASRSGGSSYNEQFF
TRBV5-5	TRBJ2-7	NA	NA	TGTGCCAGCAGCTTAGCTTCCGGGGACTACGAGCAGTACTTC	CASSLASGDYEQYF
TRBV20-1	TRBJ2-5	NA	NA	TGCAGTGCTAGAGATGGGTTCAGGGTGGAGACCCAGTACTTC	CSARDGFRVETQYF
TRBV27	TRBJ2-1	NA	NA	TGTGCCAGCAGCCCGGTACTGGGGGGTCTAGTGGGGCACAATGAGCAGTTCTTC	CASSPVLGGLVGHNEQFF
TRBV6-1	TRBJ1-1	NA	NA	TGTGCCAGCAAAAAAGGGACTTCCCCTGGGACTGAAGCTTTCTTT	CASKKGTSPGTEAFF
TRBV7-2	TRBJ2-7	NA	NA	TGTGCCGGCAGCTGGGCCGGGCAGGACAACTACGAGCAGTACTTC	CAGSWAGQDNYEQYF
TRBV28	TRBJ2-6	few	TRBD1	TGTGCCAGCAGTTTCCTTACAGGGGCTGGGGCCAACGTCCTGACTTTC	CASSFLTGAGANVLTF